This T cell receptor (beta chain) is from a study of sequential checkpoint blockade in melanoma. The wider study: Patients were randomized 1:1 to nivolumab-then-ipilimumab or ipilimumab-then-nivolumab first-line.

Documented treatment: randomized to nivolumab then ipilimumab (arm A) or the reverse (arm B). None of the patients previously received DNA-damaging chemotherapy. PBMC sorting kept live CD3+CD8+ cells without CD19 or CD56. Assay used: immunoSEQ multiplex PCR; TCRdb lists only in-frame clones, some missing. This sample has more than 9,500 clones, with about 65% found just once. The sample was CD8+ T cells sorted from blood (inferred from file names), taken from a patient given nivolumab and ipilimumab in sequence. This clonotype was sampled from a human donor with melanoma.

CDR3 sequence (DNA): TGTGCCAGTAGTTGGGGGGGCTACGAGCAGTACTTC. Translating it yields CASSWGGYEQYF. The gene calls are TRBV19 and TRBJ2-5, with 7 nucleotides matching TRBD2. The end of the DNA aligns better with TRBJ2-7, so the J call may be wrong. The germline CDR1 and CDR2 sequences are LNHDA and SQIVND (reference sequence). This CDR3 is 12 amino acids long.